This TCR beta chain was documented in a study of T cell repertoires in cytomegalovirus infection. Background on the study: Carrying CMV and the relevant HLA type showed in public TCR beta signatures. Overall study findings and caveats: The ex vivo response showed dominance by HLA-C-restricted CMV-specific TCR beta clonotypes. People with CMV and the relevant HLA were identified by cumulative public TCR beta family frequency.

This CDR3 region has 12 residues. The ends were cut back, 5 bases at V and 8 bases at J, with 10 bases in the middle. Germline CDR1 MNHEY, CDR2 SVGAGI. TCRdb ran MiXCR on the reads and lists one entry per CDR3 protein. Of over 150,000 distinct CDR3 sequences in the sample, approximately 20% were seen once. This clonotype was found a few times. What it binds is unknown. The chain carries TRBV6-5 and TRBJ2-1; D is unclear. The clonotype originates from a human donor in good health (CMV status not recorded). Some clones in this sample may be carry-over from other donors' samples. The specimen sequenced was PBMCs. DNA of the CDR3: TGTGCCAGCAGTGACTTGTACCATGAGCAGTTCTTC. Its protein is CASSDLYHEQFF.